This T cell receptor beta chain is from a study of blood T cell repertoires in COVID-19. Study in general: COVID-19 samples from acute and convalescent phases originated in the United States, Italy and Spain. Nucleic acid was either cDNA or gDNA, and it came from T cells, B-cell-depleted T cells, or PBMCs.

Study processing details: For nucleated cells, counts were estimated from reference gene primer amplification. Sequencing was performed with immunoSEQ multiplex PCR; in TCRdb, only in-frame clones are kept and a portion is missing. V, J and clone size derive from that table, while D and trimming were established from the DNA sequence. The table lists some 170,000 clones, about 75% of them singletons. V lost 11 bases to trimming and J lost 4 bases; unmatched junction nucleotides: 10. Germline values: CDR1 SGHTA, CDR2 FQGNSA. The CDR3 is 14 residues long. The rearrangement uses TRBV7-2 and TRBJ2-5, with TRBD2 matching over 10 bases. The sequence derives from a woman aged 70-85 years with acute or convalescent COVID-19. The sample consisted of peripheral blood. CDR3 in DNA: TGTGCCTGCGGAGCGGGAGGGCGTGTAGAGACCCAGTACTTC. This encodes CACGAGGRVETQYF.